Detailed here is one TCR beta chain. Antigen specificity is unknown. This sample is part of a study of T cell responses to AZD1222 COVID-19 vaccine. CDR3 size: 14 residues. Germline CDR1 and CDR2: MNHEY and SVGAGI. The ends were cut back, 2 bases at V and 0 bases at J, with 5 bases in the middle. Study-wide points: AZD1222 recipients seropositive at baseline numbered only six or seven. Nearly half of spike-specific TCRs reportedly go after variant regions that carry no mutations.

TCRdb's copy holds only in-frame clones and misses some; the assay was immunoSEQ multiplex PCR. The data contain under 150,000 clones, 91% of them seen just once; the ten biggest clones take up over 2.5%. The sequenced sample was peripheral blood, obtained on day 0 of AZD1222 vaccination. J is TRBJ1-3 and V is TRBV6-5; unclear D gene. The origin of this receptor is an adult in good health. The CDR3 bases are TGTGCCAGCAGTTACGGCAGCTCTGGAAACACCATATATTTT. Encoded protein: CASSYGSSGNTIYF.